This T cell receptor (beta chain) was captured in a study of T cell responses to AZD1222 COVID-19 vaccine. Study-wide results and caveats: Two AZD1222 doses significantly raised spike-specific TCR breadth and depth over controls. Every sample of the repertoires postdated the peak T cell response. Seropositive at baseline were only five or six AZD1222 recipients.

The germline V and J ends were trimmed by 4 bases and 1 base, with 14 bases remaining between them. Per germline, CDR1 SGHNT and CDR2 YYREEE (reference sequence). The length of the CDR3 is 15 residues. Points on this clone: Its antigen is undetermined.

Sequencing used immunoSEQ multiplex PCR; TCRdb keeps in-frame clones, though not all of them. The sample holds about 120,000 clones, about nine tenths seen once. The rearrangement joins TRBV5-4 to TRBJ1-1; D ambiguous. The source of this sequence is an adult who received the AZD1222 COVID-19 vaccine. The sample in question was peripheral blood, obtained 28 days after the second AZD1222 dose. CDR3 in amino acids: CASSPVRVANTEAFF. The CDR3 DNA reads as TGTGCCAGCAGCCCTGTGCGGGTGGCGAACACTGAAGCTTTCTTT.